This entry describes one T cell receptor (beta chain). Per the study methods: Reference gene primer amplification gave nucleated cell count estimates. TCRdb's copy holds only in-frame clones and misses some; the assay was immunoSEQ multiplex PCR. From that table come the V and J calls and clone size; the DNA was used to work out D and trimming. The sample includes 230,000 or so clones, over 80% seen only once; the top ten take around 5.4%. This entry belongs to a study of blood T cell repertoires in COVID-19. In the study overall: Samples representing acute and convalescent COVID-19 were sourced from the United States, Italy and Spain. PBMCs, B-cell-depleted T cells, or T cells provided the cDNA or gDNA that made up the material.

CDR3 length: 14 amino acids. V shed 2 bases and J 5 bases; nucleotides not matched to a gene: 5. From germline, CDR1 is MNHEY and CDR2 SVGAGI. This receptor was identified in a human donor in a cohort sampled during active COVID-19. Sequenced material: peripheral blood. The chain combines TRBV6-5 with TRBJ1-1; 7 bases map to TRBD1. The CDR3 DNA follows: TGTGCCAGCAGTTACCGACAGGGTATGACTGAAGCTTTCTTT. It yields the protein CASSYRQGMTEAFF.